A single sample is the source of the 12 T cell receptor beta chains below, sequenced in a study of human T cells and chemical hapten exposure. Time point reported: patch test 1, 2 weeks after DPC sensitization. The treatment: therapeutic diphenylcyclopropenone sensitization with weekly scalp DPC. TCRdb reanalysed the RACE reads using MiXCR and keeps one entry per CDR3 protein. Among roughly 380,000 distinct CDR3 sequences listed, around 4.8% were seen once. This sample comprised whole blood, obtained in connection with sensitization to the hapten diphenylcyclopropenone (DPC). Every receptor here comes from a woman in her fifties or sixties with alopecia areata. Some clones in this sample may be carry-over from other donors' samples.

There are many counts of this clonotype. This rearrangement joins TRBV3-1 to TRBJ1-3; 7 bases line up with TRBD1. CDR3 size: 16 residues. The J segment lost 2 bases and the V segment lost 3 bases, leaving 7 bases of the junction unmatched. Germline CDR1 is LGHDT and CDR2 is YNNKEL (reference sequence). CDR3 in DNA: TGTGCCAGCAGCCATGACAGGGCTTTTGCTGGAAACACCATATATTTT. Translation gives CASSHDRAFAGNTIYF.

This clonotype has only a few counts. The chain joins TRBV4-2 to TRBJ2-7; TRBD1 matches at 7 bases. CDR1 is LGHNA, CDR2 YNFKEQ, per germline. The trim removed 0 bases at V and 3 bases at J, leaving 8 bases unmatched. The CDR3 loop spans 16 amino acids. As DNA, the CDR3 is TGTGCCAGCAGCCAAGAGGCCGGACAGGCGATCTACGAGCAGTACTTC. This encodes CASSQEAGQAIYEQYF.

This clonotype came up many times. V gene TRBV7-9 combines with J gene TRBJ1-5; the D is unclear. Germline V lookup: CDR1 SEHNR, CDR2 FQNEAQ (reference sequence). V was shortened by 1 base and J by 7 bases, with 8 bases between the two germline ends. The CDR3 length is 13 residues. In nucleotides, the CDR3 is TGTGCCAGCAGCTTAGACTCGGGGCAGCCCCAGCATTTT. Translation gives CASSLDSGQPQHF.

This clonotype turned up a few times. This chain connects TRBV13 to TRBJ1-4, with unresolved D. The germline V gene encodes CDR1 PRHDT and CDR2 FYEKMQ (reference sequence). The CDR3 is made up of 15 amino acids. V lost 7 bases and J 7 bases, leaving 19 bases between the germline ends. CDR3 loop: CASTIYPVGFEKLFF. In DNA form, the CDR3 reads TGTGCCAGCACCATTTACCCTGTAGGCTTTGAAAAACTGTTTTTT.

The table lists this clonotype with a few counts. The chain carries TRBV18 and TRBJ2-5, with D possibly being TRBD1 or TRBD2 (6 bases each). V shed 8 bases and J shed 5 bases, with 12 bases lying between them. The CDR3 has 12 residues. CDR1 and CDR2 from the germline V gene are KGHSH and LQKENI. The CDR3 is CASRGPEETQYF. The CDR3 nucleotides read TGTGCCAGCCGGGGGCCGGAGGAGACCCAGTACTTC. Full variable domain (missing parts from reference TRBV18 and TRBJ2-5): NAGVMQNPRHLVRRRGQEARLRCSPMKGHSHVYWYRQLPEEGLKFMVYLQKENIIDESGMPKERFSAEFPKEGPSILRIQQVVRGDSAAYFCASRGPEETQYFGPGTRLLVL.

This clonotype was seen ten or more times. This chain uses TRBV29-1 with TRBJ1-3, with TRBD1 matching 8 bases. The germline CDR1 and CDR2 sequences are SQVTM and ANQGSEA. The CDR3 length is 14 residues. V lost 4 bases and J lost 4; bases outside the gene matches: 6. As DNA, the CDR3 is TGCAGCGTTGGCCCGACAGGGGCCGGAAACACCATATATTTT. Translating it yields CSVGPTGAGNTIYF.

This clonotype occurred a few times. V is TRBV7-9 and J is TRBJ1-1, with unresolved D. V was trimmed by 6 bases and J by 7 bases, leaving 12 bases between them. This CDR3 is 12 amino acids long. The germline V gene encodes CDR1 SEHNR and CDR2 FQNEAQ (reference sequence). The CDR3 sequence is CASSAGRLEAFF. For the CDR3, the DNA is TGTGCCAGCAGTGCCGGACGGCTTGAAGCTTTCTTT.

This clonotype has at least ten counts. The chain links TRBV7-2 to TRBJ2-7; D remains ambiguous. Germline assignment: CDR1 SGHTA and CDR2 FQGNSA. V was clipped by 2 bases and J by 2 bases, with 10 bases between them. CDR3 length: 14 residues. The CDR3 coding sequence is TGTGCCAGCAGCTTAAGCTTTATCACCTACGAGCAGTACTTC. Protein product: CASSLSFITYEQYF. The entire variable domain, with the rest obtained from reference TRBV7-2 and TRBJ2-7, is as follows: GAGVSQSPSNKVTEKGKDVELRCDPISGHTALYWYRQSLGQGLEFLIYFQGNSAPDKSGLPSDRFSAERTGGSVSTLTIQRTQQEDSAVYLCASSLSFITYEQYFGPGTRLTVT.

This clonotype appeared many times. V gene TRBV18 combines with J gene TRBJ1-2; D is unresolved. The V gene lost 1 base and the J gene lost 3 bases, with 6 bases spanning the gap. Germline CDR1 and CDR2: KGHSH and LQKENI. The length of the CDR3 is 13 residues. CDR3 nucleotide sequence: TGTGCCAGCTCACCACAGGGTGACTATGGCTACACCTTC. It encodes CASSPQGDYGYTF.

The V call is TRBV4-3, the J call TRBJ1-1, with TRBD1 identical over 12 bases. With V trimmed by 0 bases and J by 5 bases, 7 bases remained unmatched. The CDR3 has 17 residues. From germline, CDR1 is LGHNA and CDR2 YSLEER. The CDR3 protein is CASSQEAGTGGRTEAFF. The CDR3 bases are TGCGCCAGCAGCCAAGAAGCAGGGACAGGGGGCCGTACTGAAGCTTTCTTT.

This clonotype appeared many times. The J gene is TRBJ2-1, the V gene TRBV24-1, with 9 nucleotides matching TRBD2. Germline V gives CDR1 KGHDR, CDR2 SFDVKD. The CDR3 has 16 residues. V shed 3 bases, J shed 7 bases, and the junction held 9 bases outside the gene matches. The CDR3 loop is CATSDPGGSGRNEQFF. CDR3 DNA sequence: TGTGCCACCAGTGATCCCGGTGGTAGCGGGAGAAATGAGCAGTTCTTC.

This clonotype appeared a few times. The CDR3 sequence is CASSLGQGEYF. CDR3 sequence (DNA): TGTGCCAGCAGCTTGGGACAGGGGGAGTACTTC. V usage is TRBV7-9 and J usage is TRBJ2-4; 11 nucleotides align to TRBD1. Per germline, CDR1 SEHNR and CDR2 FQNEAQ (reference sequence). Trimming took 3 bases from V and 14 from J; bases not matched to a gene: 0. The CDR3 runs 11 residues.